The present T cell receptor beta chain was sequenced within a study of blood T cell repertoires in COVID-19. Study overall: COVID-19 samples collected from the United States, Italy and Spain covered acute and convalescent phases. T cells, B-cell-depleted T cells, or PBMCs provided the cDNA or gDNA that served as material.

This CDR3 region has 13 residues. Per the germline V gene, CDR1 is MNHEY and CDR2 is SVGAGI. V was cut by 2 bases and J by 5 bases, with 10 bases left in between. Assay: immunoSEQ multiplex PCR; the TCRdb copy retains only in-frame clones and omits some. Here the sample spans more than 150,000 clones, roughly 80% being singletons. Study members were between about 18 and 95 years old and lived in 20 to 30 US regions. In the 2 weeks before study entry, exposed participants met a COVID-19 case, which was PCR-confirmed or clinician-diagnosed. Specimen: PBMCs or T cells enriched from blood (not recorded which). The V gene is TRBV6-5, the J gene TRBJ2-7, with D possibly TRBD2 on 6 matching bases. This clonotype was obtained from a man aged 60-69 years who had been exposed to COVID-19. The CDR3 nucleotides are TGTGCCAGCAGTTACCTCGGGAGAGACGAGCAGTACTTC. Translating gives CASSYLGRDEQYF.